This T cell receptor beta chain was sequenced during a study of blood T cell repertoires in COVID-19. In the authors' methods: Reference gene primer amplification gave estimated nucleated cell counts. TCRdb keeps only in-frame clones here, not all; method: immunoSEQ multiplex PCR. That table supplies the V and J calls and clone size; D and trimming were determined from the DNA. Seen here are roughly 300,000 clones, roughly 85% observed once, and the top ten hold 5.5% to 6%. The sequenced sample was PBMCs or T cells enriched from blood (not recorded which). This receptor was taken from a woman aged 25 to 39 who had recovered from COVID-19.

CDR3 sequence: CAWTPGTGNYGYTF. The CDR3 DNA reads TGTGCCTGGACCCCTGGGACAGGGAACTATGGCTACACCTTC. V gene TRBV30 combines with J gene TRBJ1-2; 9 bases fit TRBD1. Germline CDR1 and CDR2: GTSNPN and SVGIG (reference sequence). V lost 4 bases to trimming and J lost 2 bases; unmatched junction nucleotides: 5. This CDR3 has 14 residues.